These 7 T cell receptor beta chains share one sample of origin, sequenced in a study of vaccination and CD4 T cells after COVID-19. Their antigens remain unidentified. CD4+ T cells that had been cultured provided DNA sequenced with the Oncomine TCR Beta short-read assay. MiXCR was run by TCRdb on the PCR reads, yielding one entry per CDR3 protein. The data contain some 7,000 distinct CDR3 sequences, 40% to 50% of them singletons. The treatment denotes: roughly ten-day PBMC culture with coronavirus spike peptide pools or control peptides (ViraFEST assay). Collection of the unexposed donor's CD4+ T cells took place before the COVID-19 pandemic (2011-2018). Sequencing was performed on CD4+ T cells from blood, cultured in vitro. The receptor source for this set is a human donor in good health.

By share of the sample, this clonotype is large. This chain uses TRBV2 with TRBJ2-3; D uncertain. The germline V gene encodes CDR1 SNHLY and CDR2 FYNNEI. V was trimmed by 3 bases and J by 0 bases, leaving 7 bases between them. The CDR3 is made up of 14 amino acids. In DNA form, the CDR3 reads TGTGCCAGCAGTGAGTCTTGGAGCACAGATACGCAGTATTTT. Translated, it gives CASSESWSTDTQYF.

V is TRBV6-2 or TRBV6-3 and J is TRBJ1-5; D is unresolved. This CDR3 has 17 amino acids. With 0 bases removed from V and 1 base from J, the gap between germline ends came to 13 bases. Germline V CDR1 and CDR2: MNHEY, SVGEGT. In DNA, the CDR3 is TGTGCCAGCAGTTACTCGTTGTTGCCAGGCAGCAATCAGCCCCAGCATTTT. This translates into CASSYSLLPGSNQPQHF.

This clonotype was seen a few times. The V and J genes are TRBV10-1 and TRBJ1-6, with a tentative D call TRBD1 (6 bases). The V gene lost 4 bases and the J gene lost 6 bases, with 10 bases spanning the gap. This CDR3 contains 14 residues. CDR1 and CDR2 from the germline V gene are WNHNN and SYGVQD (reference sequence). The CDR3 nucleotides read TGCGCCAGCAGTGTAGAGGGGGTTAATTCACCCCTCCACTTT. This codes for CASSVEGVNSPLHF.

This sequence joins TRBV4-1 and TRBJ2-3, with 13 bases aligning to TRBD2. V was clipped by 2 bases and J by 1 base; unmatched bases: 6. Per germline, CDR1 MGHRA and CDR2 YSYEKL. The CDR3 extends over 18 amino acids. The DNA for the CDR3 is TGCGCCAGCAGCCAAACTAGCGGGGGGGCAGGCGGCACAGATACGCAGTATTTT. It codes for CASSQTSGGAGGTDTQYF.

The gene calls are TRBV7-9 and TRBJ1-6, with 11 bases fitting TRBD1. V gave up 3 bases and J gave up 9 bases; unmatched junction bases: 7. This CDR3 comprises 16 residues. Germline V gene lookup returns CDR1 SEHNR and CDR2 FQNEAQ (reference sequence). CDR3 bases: TGTGCCAGCAGCTTCGGACAGGGGGCTGGTAGTTCACCCCTCCACTTT. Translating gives CASSFGQGAGSSPLHF.

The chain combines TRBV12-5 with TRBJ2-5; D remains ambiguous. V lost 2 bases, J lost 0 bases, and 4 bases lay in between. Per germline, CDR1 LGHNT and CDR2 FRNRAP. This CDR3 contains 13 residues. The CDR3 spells CASGLRYQETQYF. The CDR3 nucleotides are TGTGCTAGTGGTTTGAGGTACCAAGAGACCCAGTACTTC.

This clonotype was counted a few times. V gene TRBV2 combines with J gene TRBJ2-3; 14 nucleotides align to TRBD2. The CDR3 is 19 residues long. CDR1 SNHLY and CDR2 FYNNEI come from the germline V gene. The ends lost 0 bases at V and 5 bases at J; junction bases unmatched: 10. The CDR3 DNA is TGTGCCAGCAGTGAAGCAGGGGGACTAGCGGGAGTAAGGATAGATACGCAGTATTTT. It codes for CASSEAGGLAGVRIDTQYF. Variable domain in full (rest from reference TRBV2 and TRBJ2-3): EPEVTQTPSHQVTQMGQEVILRCVPISNHLYFYWYRQILGQKVEFLVSFYNNEISEKSEIFDDQFSVERPDGSNFTLKIRSTKLEDSAMYFCASSEAGGLAGVRIDTQYFGPGTRLTVL.